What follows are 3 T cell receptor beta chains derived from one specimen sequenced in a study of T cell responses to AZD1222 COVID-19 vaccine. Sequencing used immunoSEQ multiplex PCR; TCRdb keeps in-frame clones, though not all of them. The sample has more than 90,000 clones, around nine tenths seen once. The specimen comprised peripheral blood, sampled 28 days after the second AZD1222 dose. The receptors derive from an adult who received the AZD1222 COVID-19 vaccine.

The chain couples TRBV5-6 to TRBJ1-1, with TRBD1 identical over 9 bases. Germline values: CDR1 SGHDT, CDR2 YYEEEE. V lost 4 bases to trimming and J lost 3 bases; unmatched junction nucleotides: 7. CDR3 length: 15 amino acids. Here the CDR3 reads CASSVYRGPDTEAFF. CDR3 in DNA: TGTGCCAGCAGCGTCTACAGGGGGCCGGACACTGAAGCTTTCTTT.

CDR3: CASSLVRSGELFF. Here the CDR3 DNA reads TGTGCCAGCAGCTTGGTGAGATCTGGGGAGCTGTTTTTT. The chain links TRBV5-6 to TRBJ2-2; D unresolved. The CDR3 has 13 amino acids. Germline CDR1 SGHDT, CDR2 YYEEEE. The germline V and J ends were trimmed by 0 bases and 8 bases, with 8 bases remaining between them.

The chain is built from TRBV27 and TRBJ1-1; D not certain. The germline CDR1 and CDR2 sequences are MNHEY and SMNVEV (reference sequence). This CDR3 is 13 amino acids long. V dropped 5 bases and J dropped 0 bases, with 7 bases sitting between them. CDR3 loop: CASSTTVNTEAFF. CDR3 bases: TGTGCCAGCAGTACCACAGTGAACACTGAAGCTTTCTTT.